Sequencing of this T cell receptor (beta chain) was carried out in a study of Graves' ophthalmopathy and Graves' hyperthyroidism. General study results and limits: The model's prediction of ophthalmopathy progression had approximately 67% sensitivity and approximately 77% specificity. Blood was where most expanded thyroid clonotypes above 0.001 frequency also turned up.

This CDR3 comprises 14 residues. The J segment lost 6 bases and the V segment lost 3 bases, leaving 7 bases of the junction unmatched. Germline CDR1 reads WSHSY; CDR2 reads SAAADI. The authors amplified TCR beta CDR3 regions from RNA transcripts. HTBI primers primed a first-round RT-PCR, and a second-round multiplex PCR followed. From the multiplex PCR reads, TCRdb called clonotypes with MiXCR, one entry per CDR3 protein. Here the sample spans around 1.1 million distinct CDR3 sequences, about 38% being singletons. This clonotype came up many times. Its target is not known. The diagnostic workup employed clinical symptoms, serum thyroxine, TRAb, thyroid ultrasound and orbital computed tomography.

The sequencing sample was made of peripheral blood or thyroid tissue (not recorded which). The source is an adult man with Graves' hyperthyroidism. V gene TRBV10-2 combines with J gene TRBJ2-7; 8 bases match TRBD1. The CDR3 spells CASSDFRGQGEQYF. The CDR3 nucleotides read TGCGCCAGCAGTGACTTCAGGGGGCAAGGCGAGCAGTACTTC.